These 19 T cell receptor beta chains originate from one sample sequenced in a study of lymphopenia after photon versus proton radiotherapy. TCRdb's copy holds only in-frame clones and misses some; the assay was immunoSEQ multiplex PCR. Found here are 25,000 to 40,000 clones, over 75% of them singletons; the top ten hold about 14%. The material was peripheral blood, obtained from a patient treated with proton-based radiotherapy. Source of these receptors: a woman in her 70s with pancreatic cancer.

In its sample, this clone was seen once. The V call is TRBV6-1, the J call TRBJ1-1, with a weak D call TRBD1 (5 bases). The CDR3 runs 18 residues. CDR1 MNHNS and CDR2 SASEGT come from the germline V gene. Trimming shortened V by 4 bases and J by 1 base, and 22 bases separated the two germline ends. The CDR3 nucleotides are TGTGCCAGCAGTGGACGAAGGGCAGGGCAAAAGGGGAACACTGAAGCTTTCTTT. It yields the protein CASSGRRAGQKGNTEAFF.

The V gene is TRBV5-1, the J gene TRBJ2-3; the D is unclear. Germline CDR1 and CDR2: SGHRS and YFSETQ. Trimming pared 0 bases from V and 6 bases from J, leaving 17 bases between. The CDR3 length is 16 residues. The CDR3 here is CASSLAGSPLGDTQYF. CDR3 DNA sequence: TGCGCCAGCAGCTTGGCGGGCTCCCCTCTGGGGGATACGCAGTATTTT.

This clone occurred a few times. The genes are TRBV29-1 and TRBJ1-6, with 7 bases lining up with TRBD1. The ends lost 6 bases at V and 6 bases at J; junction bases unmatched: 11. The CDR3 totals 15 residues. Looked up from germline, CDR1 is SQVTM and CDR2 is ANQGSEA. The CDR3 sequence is CSVNPTGNPNSPLHF. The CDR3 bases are TGCAGCGTGAACCCGACAGGGAACCCTAATTCACCCCTCCACTTT.

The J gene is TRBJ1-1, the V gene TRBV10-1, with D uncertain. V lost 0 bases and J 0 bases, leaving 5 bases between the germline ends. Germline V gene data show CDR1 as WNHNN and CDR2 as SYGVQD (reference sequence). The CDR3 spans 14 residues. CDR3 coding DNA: TGCGCCAGCAGTGAGTCCGGCATGAACACTGAAGCTTTCTTT. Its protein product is CASSESGMNTEAFF.

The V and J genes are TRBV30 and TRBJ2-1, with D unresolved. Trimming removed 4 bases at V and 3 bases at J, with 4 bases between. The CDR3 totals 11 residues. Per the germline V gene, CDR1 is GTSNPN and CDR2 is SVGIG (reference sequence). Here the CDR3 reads CAWTRYNEQFF. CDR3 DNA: TGTGCCTGGACACGCTACAATGAGCAGTTCTTC.

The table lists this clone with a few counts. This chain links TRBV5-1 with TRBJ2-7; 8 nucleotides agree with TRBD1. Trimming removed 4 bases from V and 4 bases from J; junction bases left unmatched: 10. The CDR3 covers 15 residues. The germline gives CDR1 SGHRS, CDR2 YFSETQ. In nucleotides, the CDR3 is TGCGCCAGCAGCCGGGTAGCAGGGGGCAGGTACGAGCAGTACTTC. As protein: CASSRVAGGRYEQYF.

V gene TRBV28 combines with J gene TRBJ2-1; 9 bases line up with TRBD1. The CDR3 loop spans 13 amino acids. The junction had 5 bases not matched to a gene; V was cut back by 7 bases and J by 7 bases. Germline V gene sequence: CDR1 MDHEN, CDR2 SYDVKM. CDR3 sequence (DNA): TGTGCCAGCATCCTACAGGGGGCAAATGAGCAGTTCTTC. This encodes CASILQGANEQFF.

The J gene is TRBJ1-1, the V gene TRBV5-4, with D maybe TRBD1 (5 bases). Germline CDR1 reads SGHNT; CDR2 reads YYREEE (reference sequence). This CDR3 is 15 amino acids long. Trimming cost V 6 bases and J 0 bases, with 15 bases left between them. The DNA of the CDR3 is TGTGCCAGCAATCGACAGTCGGGGGTGAACACTGAAGCTTTCTTT. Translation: CASNRQSGVNTEAFF.

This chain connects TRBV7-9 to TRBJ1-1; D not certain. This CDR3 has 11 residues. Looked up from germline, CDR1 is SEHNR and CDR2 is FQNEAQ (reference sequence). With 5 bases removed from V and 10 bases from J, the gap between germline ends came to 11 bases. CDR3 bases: TGTGCCAGCAGCGCCGGACGGGGAGCTTTCTTT. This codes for CASSAGRGAFF.

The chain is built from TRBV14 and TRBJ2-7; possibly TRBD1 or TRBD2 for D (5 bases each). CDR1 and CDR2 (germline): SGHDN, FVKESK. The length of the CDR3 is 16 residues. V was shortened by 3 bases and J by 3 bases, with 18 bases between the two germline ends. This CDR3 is CASSQKTGTFNYEQYF. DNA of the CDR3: TGTGCCAGCAGCCAGAAGACCGGGACCTTCAACTACGAGCAGTACTTC.

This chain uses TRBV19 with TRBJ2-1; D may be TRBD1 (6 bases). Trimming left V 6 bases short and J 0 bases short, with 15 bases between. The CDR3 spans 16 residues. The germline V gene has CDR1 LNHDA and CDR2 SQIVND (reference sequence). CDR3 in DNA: TGTGCCAGTAGCCTGACAGGTTGGAGCTCCTACAATGAGCAGTTCTTC. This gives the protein CASSLTGWSSYNEQFF.

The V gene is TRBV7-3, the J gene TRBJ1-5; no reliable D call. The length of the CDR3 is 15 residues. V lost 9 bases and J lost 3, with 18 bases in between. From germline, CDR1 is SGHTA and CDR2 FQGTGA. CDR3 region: CASLKLRRTNQPQHF. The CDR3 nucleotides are TGTGCCAGTTTAAAACTCAGGAGAACCAATCAGCCCCAGCATTTT.

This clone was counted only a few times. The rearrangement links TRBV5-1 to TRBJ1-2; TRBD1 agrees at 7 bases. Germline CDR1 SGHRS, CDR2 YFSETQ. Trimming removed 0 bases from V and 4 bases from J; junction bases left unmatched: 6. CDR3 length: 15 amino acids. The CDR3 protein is CASSLGGGQSYGYTF. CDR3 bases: TGCGCCAGCAGCTTGGGTGGGGGACAGTCCTATGGCTACACCTTC.

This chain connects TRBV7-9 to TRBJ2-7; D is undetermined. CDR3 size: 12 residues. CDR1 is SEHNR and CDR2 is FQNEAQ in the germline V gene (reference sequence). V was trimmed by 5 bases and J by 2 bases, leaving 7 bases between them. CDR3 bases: TGTGCCAGCAGCGACTTACCCTACGAGCAGTACTTC. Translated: CASSDLPYEQYF.

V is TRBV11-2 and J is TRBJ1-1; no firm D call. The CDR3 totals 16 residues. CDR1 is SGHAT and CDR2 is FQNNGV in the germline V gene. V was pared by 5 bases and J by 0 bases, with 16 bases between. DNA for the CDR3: TGTGCCAGCAGCCCATCCGACTTGGTGGTGAACACTGAAGCTTTCTTT. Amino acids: CASSPSDLVVNTEAFF.

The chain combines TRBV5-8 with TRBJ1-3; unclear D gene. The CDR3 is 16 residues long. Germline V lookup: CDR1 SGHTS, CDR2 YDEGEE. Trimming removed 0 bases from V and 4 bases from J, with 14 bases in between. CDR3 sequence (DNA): TGTGCCAGCAGCTTGGAGGCTCCCTCGGGGGGAAACACCATATATTTT. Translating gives CASSLEAPSGGNTIYF.

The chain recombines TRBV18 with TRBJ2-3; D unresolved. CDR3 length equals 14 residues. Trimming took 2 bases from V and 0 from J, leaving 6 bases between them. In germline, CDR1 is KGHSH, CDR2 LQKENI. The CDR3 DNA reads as TGTGCCAGCTCACCAGCGCGAAGCACAGATACGCAGTATTTT. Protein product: CASSPARSTDTQYF.

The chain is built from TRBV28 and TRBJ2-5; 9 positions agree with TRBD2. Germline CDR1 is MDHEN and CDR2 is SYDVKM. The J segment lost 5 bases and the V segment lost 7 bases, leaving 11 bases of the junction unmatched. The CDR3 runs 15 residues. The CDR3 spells CASKSPSGTQETQYF. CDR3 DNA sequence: TGTGCCAGCAAGTCGCCTAGCGGGACCCAGGAGACCCAGTACTTC.

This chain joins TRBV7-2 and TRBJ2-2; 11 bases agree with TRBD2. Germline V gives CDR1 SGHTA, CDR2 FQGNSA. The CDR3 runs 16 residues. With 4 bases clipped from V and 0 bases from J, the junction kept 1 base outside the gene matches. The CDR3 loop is CASSSTSGANTGELFF. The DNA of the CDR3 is TGTGCCAGCAGCTCGACTAGCGGGGCGAACACCGGGGAGCTGTTTTTT.